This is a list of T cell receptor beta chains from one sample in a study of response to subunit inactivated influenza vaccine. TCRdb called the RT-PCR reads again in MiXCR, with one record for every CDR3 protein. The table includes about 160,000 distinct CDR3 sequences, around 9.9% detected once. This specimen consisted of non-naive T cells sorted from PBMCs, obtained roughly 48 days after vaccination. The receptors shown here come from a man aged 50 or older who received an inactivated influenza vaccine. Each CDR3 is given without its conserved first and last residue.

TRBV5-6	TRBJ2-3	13	ASSYDRTGTDTQY
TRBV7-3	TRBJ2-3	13	ASSFTGGPTDTQY
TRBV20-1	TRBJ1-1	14	SARNPIPGKNTEAF
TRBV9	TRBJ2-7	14	ASSVGGGSSSYEQY
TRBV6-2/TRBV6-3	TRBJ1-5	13	ASSYDDRANQPQH
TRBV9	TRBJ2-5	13	ASSVGPSFQETQY
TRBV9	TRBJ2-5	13	ASSVAQGAGETQY
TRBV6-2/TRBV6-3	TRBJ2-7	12	ASSQAREVHEQY
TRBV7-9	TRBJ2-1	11	ASSTTGVDEQF
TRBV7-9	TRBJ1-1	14	ASSHYVGRAGTEAF
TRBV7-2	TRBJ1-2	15	ASGKDRGHMNNYGYT
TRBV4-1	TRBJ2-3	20	ASSQVNPGLAGGVTSTDTQY
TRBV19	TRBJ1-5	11	ASTKTANQPQH
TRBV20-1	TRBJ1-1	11	SAGDRVHTEAF
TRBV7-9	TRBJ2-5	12	ASTSGQLKETQY
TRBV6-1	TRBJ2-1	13	ASRKTGDPYNEQF
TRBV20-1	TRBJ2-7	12	SARKRGGAYEQY
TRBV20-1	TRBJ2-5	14	SARDPTGGSKETQY
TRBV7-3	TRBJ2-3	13	ASSLMGLSTDTQY
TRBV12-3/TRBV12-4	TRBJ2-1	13	ASRDGWGEYNEQF
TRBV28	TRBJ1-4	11	ASSYGWFGKLF
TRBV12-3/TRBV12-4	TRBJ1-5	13	ASSPSPQGSQPQH
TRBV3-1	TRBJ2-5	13	ASSQRLAGGGTQY
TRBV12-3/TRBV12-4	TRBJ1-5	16	ASSLALLFEGHNQPQH
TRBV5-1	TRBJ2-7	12	ASSLAGQGYEQY
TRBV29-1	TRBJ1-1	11	SVDQGVNTEAF
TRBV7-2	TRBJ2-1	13	ASSMAGTSGTEQF
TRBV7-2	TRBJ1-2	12	ASSPRGRTYGYT
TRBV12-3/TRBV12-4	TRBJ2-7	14	ASSLSADRSSYEQY
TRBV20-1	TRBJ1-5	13	CASLGGEGNQPQH